Below, 20 T cell receptor beta chains from the same sample are listed, as sequenced in a study of cytomegalovirus exposure and HLA in healthy donors (dated by TCRdb to the late 2010s). The receptor library was made with the immunoSEQ multiplex PCR assay. For the multiplex PCR, a mixture combining 60 forward primers for TCR Vbeta segments and 13 reverse primers for TCR Jbeta segments was used. In its TCRdb copy, this immuneACCESS table keeps in-frame sequences only and misses some clones. Where compared with another copy, unresolved V genes explain less than half of these, and the others have no known cause. The sample contains 90,000 to 120,000 clones, 82% of them found a single time. Clones ranked in the top ten supply approximately 2.5% of the sample. Sequencing was done on a sample of PBMCs. The receptors originated from a man younger than 45 in good health and CMV-seropositive.

The chain joins TRBV30 to TRBJ1-6; D unclear. The V and J ends lost 4 bases and 6 bases respectively, with 10 bases between them. The V gene's germline CDR1 is GTSNPN and CDR2 SVGIG (reference sequence). The CDR3 is made up of 13 amino acids. The CDR3 DNA sequence: TGTGCCTGGAAAGAACAGCTTAATTCACCCCTCCACTTT. Its translation is CAWKEQLNSPLHF.

The chain has TRBV11-2 and TRBJ2-3; 7 positions match TRBD2. Germline V CDR1 and CDR2: SGHAT, FQNNGV. Trimming cost V 7 bases and J 2 bases; bases outside gene matches: 12. This CDR3 has 16 amino acids. CDR3 nucleotides: TGTGCCAGCACCCTAGGTGCGCGGGGGAACACAGATACGCAGTATTTT. It is translated as CASTLGARGNTDTQYF. Complete variable domain (other parts from reference TRBV11-2 and TRBJ2-3): EAGVAQSPRYKIIEKRQSVAFWCNPISGHATLYWYQQILGQGPKLLIQFQNNGVVDDSQLPKDRFSAERLKGVDSTLKIQPAKLEDSAVYLCASTLGARGNTDTQYFGPGTRLTVL.

The rearrangement joins TRBV5-1 to TRBJ1-3; D call uncertain. Per germline, CDR1 SGHRS and CDR2 YFSETQ. The CDR3 length is 17 residues. With 0 bases removed from V and 2 bases from J, the gap between germline ends came to 15 bases. DNA for the CDR3: TGCGCCAGCAGCTTGGCCGGGTCCCGGGGAGCTGGAAACACCATATATTTT. Translated: CASSLAGSRGAGNTIYF.

The chain links TRBV27 to TRBJ2-1; D possibly corresponds to TRBD2 (6 bases). The germline V gene has CDR1 MNHEY and CDR2 SMNVEV (reference sequence). Trimming stripped 6 bases from V and 3 bases from J, with 12 bases between. This CDR3 has 14 amino acids. In nucleotides, the CDR3 is TGTGCCAGCAGGAGGAGGGTGGACTACAATGAGCAGTTCTTC. Its protein is CASRRRVDYNEQFF.

The sample holds one count of this clone. V usage is TRBV19 and J usage is TRBJ1-1, with D perhaps TRBD1 (5 bases). The germline V and J ends were trimmed by 5 bases and 1 base, with 11 bases remaining between them. CDR1 and CDR2 from the germline V gene are LNHDA and SQIVND (reference sequence). CDR3 length: 14 amino acids. CDR3 nucleotides: TGTGCCAGTAGTGCCCTCCAGGGGAACACTGAAGCTTTCTTT. This gives the protein CASSALQGNTEAFF.

The V gene is TRBV2, the J gene TRBJ1-1; D is unclear. This CDR3 has 11 amino acids. CDR1 and CDR2 from the germline V gene are SNHLY and FYNNEI. The V gene lost 6 bases and the J gene lost 11 bases, with 13 bases spanning the gap. The CDR3: CASRGARVAFF. CDR3 DNA sequence: TGTGCCAGCAGAGGAGCACGGGTGGCTTTCTTT.

V usage is TRBV6-1 and J usage is TRBJ2-1; 9 bases line up with TRBD1. The CDR3 is made up of 14 amino acids. J gave up 10 bases and V 3 bases, and 7 bases lay outside the gene matches. Per germline, CDR1 MNHNS and CDR2 SASEGT. The CDR3 loop is CASSDLQGASEQFF. The CDR3 DNA is TGTGCCAGCAGTGACCTACAGGGGGCAAGCGAGCAGTTCTTC.

This chain uses TRBV27 with TRBJ2-7; 7 nucleotides agree with TRBD2. This CDR3 is 15 amino acids long. Germline trimming cut 1 base from V and 1 base from J; bases unmatched to any gene: 4. From germline, CDR1 is MNHEY and CDR2 SMNVEV (reference sequence). CDR3 residues: CASSLFGGRSYEQYF. The CDR3 region has the DNA TGTGCCAGCAGTTTATTCGGGGGGAGGTCCTACGAGCAGTACTTC.

This chain links TRBV9 with TRBJ2-7, with a possible D match to TRBD1 (5 bases). CDR3 length equals 14 residues. V gave up 0 bases and J gave up 1 base, with 8 bases separating them. Germline-derived CDR1 and CDR2 are SGDLS and YYNGEE. CDR3 sequence reads: CASSVDAGSYEQYF. The CDR3 nucleotides are TGTGCCAGCAGCGTAGACGCAGGGTCCTACGAGCAGTACTTC.

CDR3 residues: CASSQEYAFGFNSYEQYF. The DNA for the CDR3 is TGTGCCAGCAGCCAAGAGTACGCGTTCGGTTTTAACTCCTACGAGCAGTACTTC. The chain is built from TRBV4-2 and TRBJ2-7; the D is unclear. From germline, CDR1 is LGHNA and CDR2 YNFKEQ. The CDR3 spans 18 residues. Trimming removed 0 bases at V and 0 bases at J, with 18 bases between.

J is TRBJ2-7 and V is TRBV27; 7 positions agree with TRBD1. The germline CDR1 and CDR2 sequences are MNHEY and SMNVEV (reference sequence). The CDR3 length is 15 residues. V lost 8 bases, J lost 0 bases, and 10 bases stayed unmatched. CDR3 sequence reads: CASGSEGAFSYEQYF. Here the CDR3 DNA reads TGTGCCAGCGGCTCAGAGGGGGCTTTCTCCTACGAGCAGTACTTC.

The chain has TRBV19 and TRBJ2-5; TRBD1 aligns across 10 bases. The DNA end favors TRBJ2-7, so the J call may be wrong. The germline V gene encodes CDR1 LNHDA and CDR2 SQIVND (reference sequence). The CDR3 is 17 amino acids. CDR3 nucleotide sequence: TGTGCCAGTAGTATCAATCAGCCGGGACAGGGGACCTACGAGCAGTACTTC. Translating gives CASSINQPGQGTYEQYF.

V and J are TRBV19 and TRBJ1-1; 7 bases fit TRBD1. With 6 bases clipped from V and 6 bases from J, the junction kept 10 bases outside the gene matches. The CDR3 is 14 amino acids. Looked up from germline, CDR1 is LNHDA and CDR2 is SQIVND (reference sequence). CDR3 nucleotides: TGTGCCAGTAGACAATTACAGGGGAGTGCTGAAGCTTTCTTT. This codes for CASRQLQGSAEAFF.

This clone was recorded once. The chain employs TRBV11-3 and TRBJ1-2; 8 bases line up with TRBD1. The length of the CDR3 is 17 residues. Germline-derived CDR1 and CDR2 are SGHNT and YENEEA. The trim removed 1 base at V and 5 bases at J, leaving 12 bases unmatched. The CDR3 DNA sequence: TGTGCCAGCAGCTTAGGCTTGAGGACAGGGCATGAGTATGGCTACACCTTC. Translated: CASSLGLRTGHEYGYTF.

The chain joins TRBV7-3 to TRBJ1-2; TRBD1 aligns across 9 bases. This CDR3 contains 13 residues. Germline V CDR1 and CDR2: SGHTA, FQGTGA. Trimming took 3 bases from V and 9 from J; bases not matched to a gene: 5. CDR3 nucleotide sequence: TGTGCCAGCAGCTTTGGACAGGGGAAGAGCTACACCTTC. Translated: CASSFGQGKSYTF.

This sequence joins TRBV18 and TRBJ2-3; 15 bases match TRBD2. The length of the CDR3 is 17 residues. Germline values: CDR1 KGHSH, CDR2 LQKENI. Trimming removed 0 bases from V and 3 bases from J; junction bases left unmatched: 1. CDR3 loop: CASSPPGLAGGTDTQYF. Written as DNA, the CDR3 is TGTGCCAGCTCACCACCAGGACTAGCGGGGGGGACAGATACGCAGTATTTT.

The genes are TRBV20-1 and TRBJ1-2; no reliable D call. The CDR3 is 11 residues long. V was clipped by 5 bases and J by 3 bases, with 7 bases between them. CDR1 and CDR2 (germline): DFQATT, SNEGSKA (reference sequence). CDR3 sequence: CSAVEDYGYTF. The CDR3 nucleotides read TGCAGTGCTGTGGAGGACTATGGCTACACCTTC.

The J gene is TRBJ2-2, the V gene TRBV29-1; D perhaps matches TRBD1 (5 bases). Deletions cut 3 bases from V and 3 bases from J, with 11 bases between. The CDR3 covers 14 residues. Per germline, CDR1 SQVTM and CDR2 ANQGSEA. CDR3 sequence reads: CSVEQGLDTGELFF. The CDR3 bases are TGCAGCGTTGAGCAGGGCCTGGACACCGGGGAGCTGTTTTTT.

There are a few counts of this clone. V gene TRBV11-2 combines with J gene TRBJ2-7; 14 bases are a match to TRBD2. The length of the CDR3 is 17 residues. Germline V gene sequence: CDR1 SGHAT, CDR2 FQNNGV. V lost 7 bases and J lost 0; bases outside the gene matches: 8. Here the CDR3 reads CASTGTSGGASSYEQYF. In DNA, the CDR3 is TGTGCCAGCACCGGGACTAGCGGGGGAGCATCCTCCTACGAGCAGTACTTC. The full variable domain, rest sourced from reference TRBV11-2 and TRBJ2-7, is EAGVAQSPRYKIIEKRQSVAFWCNPISGHATLYWYQQILGQGPKLLIQFQNNGVVDDSQLPKDRFSAERLKGVDSTLKIQPAKLEDSAVYLCASTGTSGGASSYEQYFGPGTRLTVT.

J is TRBJ1-2 and V is TRBV7-9, with unresolved D. Per germline, CDR1 SEHNR and CDR2 FQNEAQ (reference sequence). V lost 5 bases to trimming and J lost 4 bases, with 17 bases between them. The CDR3 covers 15 residues. CDR3 DNA sequence: TGTGCCAGCAGCCTCATGCCATCCAGGATCTATGGCTACACCTTC. This gives the protein CASSLMPSRIYGYTF.